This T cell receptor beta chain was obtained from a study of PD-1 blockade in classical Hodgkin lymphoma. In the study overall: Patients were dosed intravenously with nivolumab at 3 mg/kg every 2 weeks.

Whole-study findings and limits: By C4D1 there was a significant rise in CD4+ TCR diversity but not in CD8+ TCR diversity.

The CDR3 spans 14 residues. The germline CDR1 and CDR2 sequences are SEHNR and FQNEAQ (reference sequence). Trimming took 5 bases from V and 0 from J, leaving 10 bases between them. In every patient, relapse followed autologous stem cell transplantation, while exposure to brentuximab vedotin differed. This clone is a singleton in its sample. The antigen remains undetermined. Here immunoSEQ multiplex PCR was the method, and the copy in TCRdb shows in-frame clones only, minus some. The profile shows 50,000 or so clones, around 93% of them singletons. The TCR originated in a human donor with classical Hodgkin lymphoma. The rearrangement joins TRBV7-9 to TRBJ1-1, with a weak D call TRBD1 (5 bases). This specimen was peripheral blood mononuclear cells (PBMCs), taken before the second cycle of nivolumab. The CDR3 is CASSPGGMNTEAFF. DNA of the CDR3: TGTGCCAGCAGCCCCGGGGGGATGAACACTGAAGCTTTCTTT.